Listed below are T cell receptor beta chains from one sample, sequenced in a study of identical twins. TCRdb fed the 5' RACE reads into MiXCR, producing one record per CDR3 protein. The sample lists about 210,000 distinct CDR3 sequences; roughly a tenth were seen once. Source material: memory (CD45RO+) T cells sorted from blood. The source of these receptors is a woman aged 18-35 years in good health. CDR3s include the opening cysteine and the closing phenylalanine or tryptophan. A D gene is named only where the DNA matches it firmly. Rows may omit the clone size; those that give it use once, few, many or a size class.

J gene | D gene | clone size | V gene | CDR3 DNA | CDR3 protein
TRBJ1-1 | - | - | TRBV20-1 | TGCAGATTTTCGACAGTTTTGAACACTGAAGCTTTCTTT | CRFSTVLNTEAFF
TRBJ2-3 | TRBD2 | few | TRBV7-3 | TGTGCCAGCAGCAGAGCTAGCGGGGGATCTGCAGATACGCAGTATTTT | CASSRASGGSADTQYF
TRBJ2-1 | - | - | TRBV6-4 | TGTGCCAGCAGTGACTTCAACCATGAGCAGTTCTTC | CASSDFNHEQFF
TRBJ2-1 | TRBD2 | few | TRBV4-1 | TGCGCCAGCAGCGCCAGCATGTCGGGTAGCGGGGTATACAATGAGCAGTTCTTC | CASSASMSGSGVYNEQFF
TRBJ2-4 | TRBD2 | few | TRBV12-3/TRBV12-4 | TGTGCCAGCAGTTTTCGGGGGGGCGCTAGCAAAAACATTCAGTACTTC | CASSFRGGASKNIQYF
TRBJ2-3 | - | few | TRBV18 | TGTGCCAGCTCACCCGTTGAGAGCACAGATACGCAGTATTTT | CASSPVESTDTQYF
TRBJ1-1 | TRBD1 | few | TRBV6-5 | TGTGCCAGCAGTGCCTCGACAGGGGGCGGCACTGAAGCTTTCTTT | CASSASTGGGTEAFF
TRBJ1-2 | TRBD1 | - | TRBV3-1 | TGTGCCAGCAGGTCTCAGGGGGCCTATGGCTACACCTTC | CASRSQGAYGYTF
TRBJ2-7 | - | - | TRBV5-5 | TGTGCCAGCAGCTTGCTGTCTGGCTACGAGCAGTACTTC | CASSLLSGYEQYF
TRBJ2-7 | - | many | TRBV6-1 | TGTGCCAGCACAATGAGGCACTACGAGCAGTACTTC | CASTMRHYEQYF
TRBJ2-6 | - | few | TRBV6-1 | TGTGCCAGCCAGAAGAACTCTGGGGCCAACGTCCTGACTTTC | CASQKNSGANVLTF
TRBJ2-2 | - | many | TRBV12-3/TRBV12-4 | TGTGCCAGCAGTTTAGTGTCGTACTCTCCCAAAAAGGGCACCGGGGAGCTGTTTTTT | CASSLVSYSPKKGTGELFF
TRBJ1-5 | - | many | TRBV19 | TGTGCCAGTAGTAGGACCCGAGGGGAGGGGCAGCCCCAGCATTTT | CASSRTRGEGQPQHF
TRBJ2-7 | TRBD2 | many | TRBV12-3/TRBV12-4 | TGTGCCAGCAGCCAGGGGACTAGCCCCCGTTACGAGCAGTACTTC | CASSQGTSPRYEQYF
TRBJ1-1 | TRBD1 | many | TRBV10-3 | TGTGCCATCGGAGAACAGGGGGGGGACACTGAAGCTTTCTTT | CAIGEQGGDTEAFF
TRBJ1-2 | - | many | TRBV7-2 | TGTGCCAGCAGCTTATTGGGAGGAGGGTATGGCTACACCTTC | CASSLLGGGYGYTF
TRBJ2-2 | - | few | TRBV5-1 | TGCGCCAGCAGCTTGGACAGTGCGAACACCGGGGAGCTGTTTTTT | CASSLDSANTGELFF
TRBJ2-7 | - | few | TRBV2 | TGTGCCAGCATGGGTGTTCGCCCCGAGCAGTACTTC | CASMGVRPEQYF
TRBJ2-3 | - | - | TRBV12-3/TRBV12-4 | TGTGCCAGCAGTTTACGGGGAGCAAGCACAGATACGCAGTATTTT | CASSLRGASTDTQYF
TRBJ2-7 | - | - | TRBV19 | TGTGCCAGTAGTACCCTCGGGATGAGCTCCCACGAGCAGTACTTC | CASSTLGMSSHEQYF
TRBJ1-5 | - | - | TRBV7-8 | TGTGCCAGCAGCTTATTTCGGCTGGGGGCATATAGCAATCAGCCCCAGCATTTT | CASSLFRLGAYSNQPQHF
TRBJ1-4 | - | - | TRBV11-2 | TGTGCCAGCAGCTTTCCTAAGGCCGTTCGGGACGGCTCAACTAATGAAAAACTGTTTTTT | CASSFPKAVRDGSTNEKLFF
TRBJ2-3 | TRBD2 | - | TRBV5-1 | TGCGCCAGCAGCTCGGGGGGGAGTGGGGATACGCAGTATTTT | CASSSGGSGDTQYF
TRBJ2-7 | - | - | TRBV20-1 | TGCAGTGCGGCTCTGCGGGAAGAGCAGTACTTC | CSAALREEQYF
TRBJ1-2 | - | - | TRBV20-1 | TGCAGTGCTAGTTCTCAGGGAGGGGACTATGGCTACACCTTC | CSASSQGGDYGYTF
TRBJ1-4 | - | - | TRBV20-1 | TGCAGTGCTAGGCCGGGACATGCAAATACTAATGAAAAACTGTTTTTT | CSARPGHANTNEKLFF
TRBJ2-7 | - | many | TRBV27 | TGTGCCAGCAGTTTTAGCGAGAGCTCCTACGAGCAGTACTTC | CASSFSESSYEQYF
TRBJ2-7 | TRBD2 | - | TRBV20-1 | TGCAGTGCTTCCGGGGGGGGGTTCTACGAGCAGTACTTC | CSASGGGFYEQYF
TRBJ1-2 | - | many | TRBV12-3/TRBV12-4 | TGTGCCAGCAGTTTGGCTGACGGACGCACCTATGGCTACACCTTC | CASSLADGRTYGYTF
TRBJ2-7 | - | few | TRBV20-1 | TGCAGTTCCAGTGGGGCGACCTACGAGCAGTACTTC | CSSSGATYEQYF
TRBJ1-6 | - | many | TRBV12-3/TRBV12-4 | TGTGCCAGCAGTTTCACAGGGAGGACTTCACCCCTCCACTTT | CASSFTGRTSPLHF
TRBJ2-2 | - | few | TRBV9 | TGTGCCAGCAGCGTAATGGAACTAGGGGCCGGGGAGCTGTTTTTT | CASSVMELGAGELFF
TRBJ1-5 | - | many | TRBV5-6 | TGTGCCAGCAGCTTGACAGGGATGGGTCAGCCCCAGCATTTT | CASSLTGMGQPQHF
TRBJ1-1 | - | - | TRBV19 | TGTGCCAGTAGTATTTCTTGGGGTAGCTTGAACACTGAAGCTTTCTTT | CASSISWGSLNTEAFF
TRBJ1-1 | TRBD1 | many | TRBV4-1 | TGCGCCAGCAGCCCGTCGACAGGGTTGCGCACTGAAGCTTTCTTT | CASSPSTGLRTEAFF
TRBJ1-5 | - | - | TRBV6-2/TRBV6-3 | TGTGCCAGCAGTTACTCTGCATTTGGACAGAACAATCAGCCCCAGCATTTT | CASSYSAFGQNNQPQHF
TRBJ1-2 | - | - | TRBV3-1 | TGTGCCAGCAGCCAACCAGGGCACTCCTATGGCTACACCTTC | CASSQPGHSYGYTF
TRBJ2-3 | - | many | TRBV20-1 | TGCAGTGCTAGTAGGACAGATACGCAGTATTTT | CSASRTDTQYF
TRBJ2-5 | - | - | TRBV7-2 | TGTGCCAGCAGCCCCCGTGGGACCCAGTACTTC | CASSPRGTQYF
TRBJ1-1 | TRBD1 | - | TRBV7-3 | TGTGCCAGCAGTTGGGACAGGGATGTCACTGAAGCTTTCTTT | CASSWDRDVTEAFF
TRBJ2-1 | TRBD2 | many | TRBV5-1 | TGCGCCAGCAGCTTGAGGACTAGCGGGAGAGAAAAGAATGAGCAGTTCTTC | CASSLRTSGREKNEQFF
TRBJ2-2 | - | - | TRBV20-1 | TGCAGTGCTAGAGATCTGGGACGGATCACCGGGGAGCTGTTTTTT | CSARDLGRITGELFF
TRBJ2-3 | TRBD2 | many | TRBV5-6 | TGTGCCAGCAGCTTGAGACTAGCGAGGACAGATACGCAGTATTTT | CASSLRLARTDTQYF
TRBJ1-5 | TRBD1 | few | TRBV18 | TGTGCCAGCTCACCGCGACAGGGCTCACCGACCCAGCATTTT | CASSPRQGSPTQHF
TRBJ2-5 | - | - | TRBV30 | TGTGCCTGGAGTGTACTGGACTGGGAGACCCAGTACTTC | CAWSVLDWETQYF
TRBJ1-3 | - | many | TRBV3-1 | TGTGCCAGCAGCCAACACTCTGGAAACACCATATATTTT | CASSQHSGNTIYF
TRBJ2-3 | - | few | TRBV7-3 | TGTGCCAGCAGCCTGCCCAACACAGATACGCAGTATTTT | CASSLPNTDTQYF
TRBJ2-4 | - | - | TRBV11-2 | TGTGCCAGCAGCTTAGTGGCCTCCAGCATTCAGTACTTC | CASSLVASSIQYF
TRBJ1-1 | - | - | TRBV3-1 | TGTGCCAGCAGCCGACCGGGACGGGAGAACACTGAAGCTTTCTTT | CASSRPGRENTEAFF
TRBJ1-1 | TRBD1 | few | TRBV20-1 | TGCAGTGCTAGTCAGGGACAGGGTGAAGCTTTCTTT | CSASQGQGEAFF
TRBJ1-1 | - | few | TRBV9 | TGTGCCAGCAGCCCGAGGTCGGGATTGGCTTTCTTT | CASSPRSGLAFF
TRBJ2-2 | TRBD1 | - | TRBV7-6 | TGTGCCAGCATCCCGGGACAGGGGGCGAACGGGGAGCTGTTTTTT | CASIPGQGANGELFF
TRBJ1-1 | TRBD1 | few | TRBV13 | TGTGCCAGCAGCACCCGACAGGGGCGGGGGAACACTGAAGCTTTCTTT | CASSTRQGRGNTEAFF
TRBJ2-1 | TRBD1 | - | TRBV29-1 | TGCAGCGTTGGGCAGGGGGCTGGGGAGCAGTTCTTC | CSVGQGAGEQFF
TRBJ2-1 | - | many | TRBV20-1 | TGCAGTGCTAGTAAGGGGGGAAGAGATAAGGACCTGTTCTTC | CSASKGGRDKDLFF
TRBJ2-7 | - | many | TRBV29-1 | TGCAGCGTTGGCCGTTATGTAGGGGACTACGAGCAGTACTTC | CSVGRYVGDYEQYF
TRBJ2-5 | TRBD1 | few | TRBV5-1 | TGCGCCAGCAGCTCTGACAGGGTTCTTGGGGAGACCCAGTACTTC | CASSSDRVLGETQYF